The rows below give T cell receptor beta chains drawn from one sample of a study of T cell responses to AZD1222 COVID-19 vaccine. TCRdb's copy holds only in-frame clones and misses some; the assay was immunoSEQ multiplex PCR. This sample has some 100,000 clones, with around 91% found just once. This sample comprised peripheral blood, obtained 28 days after the second AZD1222 dose. These receptors came from an adult who received the AZD1222 COVID-19 vaccine. The CDR3 runs from the conserved cysteine through the conserved F or W. The D gene is left open where the match is weak. Size is stated for part of the rows, as once, few or many counts, or as a class when the clone is expanded.

v_gene: TRBV28
j_gene: TRBJ1-5
abundance: NA
d_gene: NA
CDR3nt: TGTGCCAGCACCATCCTGGGGGCAGGGCAGCCCCAGCATTTT
CDR3aa: CASTILGAGQPQHF

v_gene: TRBV4-2
j_gene: TRBJ1-5
abundance: NA
d_gene: NA
CDR3nt: TGTGCCAGCAGCCAAGCGTTACGGGACGATCAGCCCCAGCATTTT
CDR3aa: CASSQALRDDQPQHF

v_gene: TRBV6-4
j_gene: TRBJ2-2
abundance: NA
d_gene: NA
CDR3nt: TGTGCCAGCAGTGACCTGACAACCGGGGAGCTGTTTTTT
CDR3aa: CASSDLTTGELFF

v_gene: TRBV6-6
j_gene: TRBJ1-6
abundance: NA
d_gene: NA
CDR3nt: TGTGCCAGCAGTTGGTACGAGCTGGGGAATTCACCCCTCCACTTT
CDR3aa: CASSWYELGNSPLHF

v_gene: TRBV2
j_gene: TRBJ1-5
abundance: NA
d_gene: TRBD1
CDR3nt: TGTGCCAGCAGTAAAGATTTTCGGACAGGGGGCCGCAATCAGCCCCAGCATTTT
CDR3aa: CASSKDFRTGGRNQPQHF

v_gene: TRBV7-9
j_gene: TRBJ1-4
abundance: NA
d_gene: NA
CDR3nt: TGTGCCAGCAGCTTAGCCCGGGGACTGTTTTTT
CDR3aa: CASSLARGLFF

v_gene: TRBV5-1
j_gene: TRBJ1-1
abundance: NA
d_gene: NA
CDR3nt: TGCGCCAGCAGCCCAACAGAGAACACTGAAGCTTTCTTT
CDR3aa: CASSPTENTEAFF

v_gene: TRBV5-1
j_gene: TRBJ2-1
abundance: once
d_gene: NA
CDR3nt: TGCGCCAGCAGCAAACAGGGTCTGGGCTCCTACAATGAGCAGTTCTTC
CDR3aa: CASSKQGLGSYNEQFF

v_gene: TRBV11-2
j_gene: TRBJ1-1
abundance: NA
d_gene: NA
CDR3nt: TGTGCCAGCAGCTTAGCGATCGCTTATGCGGATACTGAAGCTTTCTTT
CDR3aa: CASSLAIAYADTEAFF

v_gene: TRBV11-2
j_gene: TRBJ1-2
abundance: NA
d_gene: NA
CDR3nt: TGTGCCAGCAGCCCAGGAACTACCTATGGCTACACCTTC
CDR3aa: CASSPGTTYGYTF

v_gene: TRBV6-5
j_gene: TRBJ2-7
abundance: NA
d_gene: NA
CDR3nt: TGTGCCAGCAGTCCGCAACCTCGACAGTACGAGCAGTACTTC
CDR3aa: CASSPQPRQYEQYF

v_gene: TRBV10-3
j_gene: TRBJ1-4
abundance: few
d_gene: NA
CDR3nt: TGTGCCATCAGTTCTAATATCGGGGGGACTAATGAAAAACTGTTTTTT
CDR3aa: CAISSNIGGTNEKLFF

v_gene: TRBV6-2/TRBV6-3
j_gene: TRBJ2-3
abundance: NA
d_gene: NA
CDR3nt: TGTGCCAGCAGTTACGAGGGGATTGGCACAGATACGCAGTATTTT
CDR3aa: CASSYEGIGTDTQYF

v_gene: TRBV9
j_gene: TRBJ2-7
abundance: NA
d_gene: TRBD2
CDR3nt: TGTGCCAGCAGCGTGCAACTAGCGGGAGGCGAGCAGTACTTC
CDR3aa: CASSVQLAGGEQYF

v_gene: TRBV7-8
j_gene: TRBJ2-5
abundance: NA
d_gene: TRBD1
CDR3nt: TGTGCCAGCAGCGCCCGAAGGACAGGGTTCCAAGAGACCCAGTACTTC
CDR3aa: CASSARRTGFQETQYF

v_gene: TRBV3-1/TRBV3-2
j_gene: TRBJ1-1
abundance: NA
d_gene: NA
CDR3nt: TGTGCCAGCAGCCAAGATTTTCAACAGAACACTGAAGCTTTCTTT
CDR3aa: CASSQDFQQNTEAFF

v_gene: TRBV6-5
j_gene: TRBJ2-3
abundance: once
d_gene: NA
CDR3nt: TGTGCCAGCAGTTACTCCCTGGCGGATCCCACAGATACGCAGTATTTT
CDR3aa: CASSYSLADPTDTQYF

v_gene: TRBV28
j_gene: TRBJ1-5
abundance: NA
d_gene: NA
CDR3nt: TGTGCCAGCAGTTTATCAGGGACTAATCAGCCCCAGCATTTT
CDR3aa: CASSLSGTNQPQHF

v_gene: TRBV5-4
j_gene: TRBJ2-2
abundance: NA
d_gene: NA
CDR3nt: TGTGCCAGCAGCTTAGGAGCGCCCACGAACACCGGGGAGCTGTTTTTT
CDR3aa: CASSLGAPTNTGELFF

v_gene: TRBV13
j_gene: TRBJ2-7
abundance: NA
d_gene: TRBD2
CDR3nt: TGTGCCAGCAGCCAAACCCCCGGGGGGGCCTCACAGCAGTACTTC
CDR3aa: CASSQTPGGASQQYF

v_gene: TRBV6-5
j_gene: TRBJ1-2
abundance: NA
d_gene: TRBD1
CDR3nt: TGTGCCAGCAGTTCTCAGGGGGCCTATGGCTACACCTTC
CDR3aa: CASSSQGAYGYTF

v_gene: TRBV19
j_gene: TRBJ1-5
abundance: once
d_gene: TRBD1
CDR3nt: TGTGCCAGTAGTATTCGGGACAGGGGTAATCAGCCCCAGCATTTT
CDR3aa: CASSIRDRGNQPQHF

v_gene: TRBV9
j_gene: TRBJ1-1
abundance: NA
d_gene: NA
CDR3nt: TGTGCCAGCAGCGTAGGTGGCGGATACACTGAAGCTTTCTTT
CDR3aa: CASSVGGGYTEAFF

v_gene: TRBV3-1/TRBV3-2
j_gene: TRBJ2-7
abundance: NA
d_gene: TRBD1
CDR3nt: TGTGCCAGCAGCACTACCGGGACAGGGTACGAGCAGTACTTC
CDR3aa: CASSTTGTGYEQYF

v_gene: TRBV6-2/TRBV6-3
j_gene: TRBJ2-1
abundance: NA
d_gene: NA
CDR3nt: TGTGCCAGCAGCCAATACCAATTCGACAATGAGCAGTTCTTC
CDR3aa: CASSQYQFDNEQFF

v_gene: TRBV9
j_gene: TRBJ2-1
abundance: NA
d_gene: TRBD2
CDR3nt: TGTGCCAGCAGTCAACTAGCGGGGGTAAACAATGAGCAGTTCTTC
CDR3aa: CASSQLAGVNNEQFF

v_gene: TRBV6-2/TRBV6-3
j_gene: TRBJ1-1
abundance: few
d_gene: TRBD1
CDR3nt: TGTGCCAGCAGTTACTCTGTCGGGACAGGAGTGCACACTGAAGCTTTCTTT
CDR3aa: CASSYSVGTGVHTEAFF

v_gene: TRBV5-1
j_gene: TRBJ1-1
abundance: once
d_gene: NA
CDR3nt: TGCGCCAGCAGCTTGGGCAGCATAAACACTGAAGCTTTCTTT
CDR3aa: CASSLGSINTEAFF

v_gene: TRBV3-1/TRBV3-2
j_gene: TRBJ1-2
abundance: NA
d_gene: NA
CDR3nt: TGTGCCAGCAGCCAAGGGGGAAATGATGGCTACACCTTC
CDR3aa: CASSQGGNDGYTF

v_gene: TRBV18
j_gene: TRBJ1-2
abundance: NA
d_gene: NA
CDR3nt: TGTGCCAGCTCACCGGCTGTGGGGGGAGCTAACTATGGCTACACCTTC
CDR3aa: CASSPAVGGANYGYTF

v_gene: TRBV29-1
j_gene: TRBJ2-3
abundance: NA
d_gene: NA
CDR3nt: TGCAGCGTCTGTCCGGGACTCTGGGGCGCAGATACGCAGTATTTT
CDR3aa: CSVCPGLWGADTQYF

v_gene: TRBV6-1
j_gene: TRBJ1-1
abundance: NA
d_gene: NA
CDR3nt: TGTGCCAGCAGTGAAGGGGGGAACACTGAAGCTTTCTTT
CDR3aa: CASSEGGNTEAFF

v_gene: TRBV6-4
j_gene: TRBJ1-2
abundance: few
d_gene: NA
CDR3nt: TGTGCCAGCAGTGACTCGCCGGAGGCCCCATATGGCTACACCTTC
CDR3aa: CASSDSPEAPYGYTF

v_gene: TRBV6-6
j_gene: TRBJ2-1
abundance: NA
d_gene: TRBD2
CDR3nt: TGTGCCAGCAGTTACTCCCCCGGGAGGGATGAGCAGTTCTTC
CDR3aa: CASSYSPGRDEQFF

v_gene: TRBV7-2
j_gene: TRBJ1-1
abundance: NA
d_gene: NA
CDR3nt: TGTGCCAGCAGCGTCCCCGGGGGGAACACTGAAGCTTTCTTT
CDR3aa: CASSVPGGNTEAFF

v_gene: TRBV5-1
j_gene: TRBJ2-1
abundance: NA
d_gene: TRBD2
CDR3nt: TGCGCCAGCAGCCTCGGGACTAGCGGCCTGGCCTACAATGAGCAGTTCTTC
CDR3aa: CASSLGTSGLAYNEQFF

v_gene: TRBV5-1
j_gene: TRBJ2-3
abundance: NA
d_gene: TRBD2
CDR3nt: TGCGCCAGCAGCACCGAACTAGCGGCAGATACGCAGTATTTT
CDR3aa: CASSTELAADTQYF

v_gene: TRBV30
j_gene: TRBJ1-6
abundance: NA
d_gene: NA
CDR3nt: TGTGCCTGGAGTGGAGGGGCACCCTCACCCCTCCACTTT
CDR3aa: CAWSGGAPSPLHF

v_gene: TRBV5-1
j_gene: TRBJ1-1
abundance: NA
d_gene: TRBD1
CDR3nt: TGCGCCAGCAGCCCCGGACAGGGCACTCCGAACACTGAAGCTTTCTTT
CDR3aa: CASSPGQGTPNTEAFF

v_gene: TRBV7-9
j_gene: TRBJ2-5
abundance: NA
d_gene: NA
CDR3nt: TGTGCCAGCAGCCCGGGTGTAGGTGGGGTCCAAGAGACCCAGTACTTC
CDR3aa: CASSPGVGGVQETQYF

v_gene: TRBV7-2
j_gene: TRBJ1-1
abundance: NA
d_gene: NA
CDR3nt: TGTGCCAGCAGCTTAAACTTCGGGGACACTGAAGCTTTCTTT
CDR3aa: CASSLNFGDTEAFF

v_gene: TRBV5-4
j_gene: TRBJ2-4
abundance: once
d_gene: NA
CDR3nt: TGTGCCAGCAGCTTGGATCTGGGGCCGGAAAACATTCAGTACTTC
CDR3aa: CASSLDLGPENIQYF